Described below is a single TCR beta chain sequence and its context. What it binds is unknown. V dropped 3 bases and J dropped 0; count of bases not matched to a gene: 5. The CDR3 consists of 15 residues. The germline CDR1 and CDR2 sequences are SGHTA and FQGNSA. No infections or other immune events were documented during collection. TCRdb's copy holds only in-frame clones and misses some; the assay was immunoSEQ multiplex PCR. The repertoire holds tens of thousands of clones, with 88% as singletons. This entry comes from a study of identifying expanded T cells in peripheral blood. Study-wide results and caveats: Two-week clone count variance significantly increased as total template count grew. Technical replicates showed approximately 1.2 changed clones; approximately 2 weeks about 16.4; four weeks 19.

The rearrangement links TRBV7-2 to TRBJ2-7, with 7 bases identical to TRBD1. This TCR was recovered from a person between 18 and 75 years old in good health. Sequencing was done on a sample of blood. The CDR3 DNA is TGTGCCAGCAGCTTCGACAGGGTAAGCTCCTACGAGCAGTACTTC. This translates into CASSFDRVSSYEQYF.